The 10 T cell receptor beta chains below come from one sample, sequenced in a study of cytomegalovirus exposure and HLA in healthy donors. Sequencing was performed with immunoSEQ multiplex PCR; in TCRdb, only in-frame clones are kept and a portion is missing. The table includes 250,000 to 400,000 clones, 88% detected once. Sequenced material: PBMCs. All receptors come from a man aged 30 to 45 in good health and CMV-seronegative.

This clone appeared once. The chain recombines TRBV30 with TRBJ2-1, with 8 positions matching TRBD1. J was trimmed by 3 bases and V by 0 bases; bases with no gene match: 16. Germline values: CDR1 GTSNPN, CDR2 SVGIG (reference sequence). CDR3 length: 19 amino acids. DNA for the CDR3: TGTGCCTGGAGTGTCAGGACAGGGTACTTGGGGGCTAACTACAATGAGCAGTTCTTC. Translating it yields CAWSVRTGYLGANYNEQFF.

CDR3 sequence (DNA): TGTGCCAGCAGCTTTGGGGGGGGACTCGCGGAGCAGTTCTTC. It specifies CASSFGGGLAEQFF. This rearrangement joins TRBV11-3 to TRBJ2-1; 7 bases match TRBD2. CDR1 is SGHNT, CDR2 YENEEA, per germline. The V segment lost 3 bases and the J segment 10 bases; nucleotides outside the gene matches: 9. CDR3 size: 14 residues.

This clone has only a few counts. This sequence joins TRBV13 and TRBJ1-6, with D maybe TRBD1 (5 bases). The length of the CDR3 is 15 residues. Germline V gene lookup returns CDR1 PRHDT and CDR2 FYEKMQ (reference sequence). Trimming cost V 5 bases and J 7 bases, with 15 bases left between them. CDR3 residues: CASSPLGGGNSPLHF. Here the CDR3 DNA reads TGTGCCAGCAGCCCCCTGGGGGGAGGGAATTCACCCCTCCACTTT.

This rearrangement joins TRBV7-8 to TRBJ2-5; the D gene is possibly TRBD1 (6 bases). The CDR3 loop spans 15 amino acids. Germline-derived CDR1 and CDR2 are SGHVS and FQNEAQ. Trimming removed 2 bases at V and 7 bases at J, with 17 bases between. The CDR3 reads CASSLQGTLVGTQYF. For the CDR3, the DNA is TGTGCCAGCAGCTTACAGGGGACCCTCGTTGGGACCCAGTACTTC.

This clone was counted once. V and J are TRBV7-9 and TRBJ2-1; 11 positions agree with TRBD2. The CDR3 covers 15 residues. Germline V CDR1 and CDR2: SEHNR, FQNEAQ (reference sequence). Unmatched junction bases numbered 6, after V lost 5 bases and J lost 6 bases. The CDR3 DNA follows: TGTGCCAGCAGCCCCCTAGCGGGGGGACTCAATGAGCAGTTCTTC. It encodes CASSPLAGGLNEQFF.

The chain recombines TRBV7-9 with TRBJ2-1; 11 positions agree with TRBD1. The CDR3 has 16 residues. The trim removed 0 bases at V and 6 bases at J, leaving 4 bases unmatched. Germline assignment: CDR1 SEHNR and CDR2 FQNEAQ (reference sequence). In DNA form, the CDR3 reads TGTGCCAGCAGCTTAGCGGGGACAGGGGGGCGCAATGAGCAGTTCTTC. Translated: CASSLAGTGGRNEQFF.

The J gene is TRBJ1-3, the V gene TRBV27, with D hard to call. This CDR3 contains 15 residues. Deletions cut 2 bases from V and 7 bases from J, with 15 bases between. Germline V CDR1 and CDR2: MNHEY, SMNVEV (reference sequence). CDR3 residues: CASSLLPPGINTIYF. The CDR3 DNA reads TGTGCCAGCAGTTTACTACCCCCGGGAATTAACACCATATATTTT.

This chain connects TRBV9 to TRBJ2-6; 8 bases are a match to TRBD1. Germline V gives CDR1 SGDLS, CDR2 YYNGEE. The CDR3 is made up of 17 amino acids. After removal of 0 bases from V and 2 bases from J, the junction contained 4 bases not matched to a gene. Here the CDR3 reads CASSVDLDRAGANVLTF. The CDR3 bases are TGTGCCAGCAGCGTAGATCTGGACAGGGCTGGGGCCAACGTCCTGACTTTC.

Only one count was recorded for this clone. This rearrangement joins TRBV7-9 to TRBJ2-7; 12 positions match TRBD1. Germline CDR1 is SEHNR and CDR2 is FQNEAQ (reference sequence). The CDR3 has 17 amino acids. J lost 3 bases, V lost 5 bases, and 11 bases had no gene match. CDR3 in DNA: TGTGCCAGCAGCGGCTCCGGGACAGGGGGCTTAGACTACGAGCAGTACTTC. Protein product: CASSGSGTGGLDYEQYF.

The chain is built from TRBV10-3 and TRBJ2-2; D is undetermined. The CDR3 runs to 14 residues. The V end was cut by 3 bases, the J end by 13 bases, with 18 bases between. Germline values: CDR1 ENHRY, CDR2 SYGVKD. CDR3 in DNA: TGTGCCATCAGTGAAAACCCTGGGCCTGAAGGGCTGTTTTTT. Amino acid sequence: CAISENPGPEGLFF.